This T cell receptor (beta chain) was found in a study of blood T cell repertoires in COVID-19. Study summary: PBMCs, B-cell-depleted T cells, or T cells were the source of the cDNA or gDNA that made up the material.

In the original workflow: By means of reference gene primer amplification, nucleated cell counts were estimated. Data came from immunoSEQ multiplex PCR; TCRdb stores just in-frame clones and leaves some out. V, J and clone size are those of that table, while D and trimming were read from the DNA. The sample carries over 60,000 clones, roughly 80% recorded once. V lost 6 bases and J lost 1; bases outside the gene matches: 6. The germline V gene has CDR1 MNHEY and CDR2 SVGAGI. The CDR3 is made up of 15 amino acids. The rearrangement links TRBV6-5 to TRBJ2-3; 8 nucleotides match TRBD2. The sample consisted of peripheral blood. The receptor was derived from a man between 60 and 75 years old with COVID-19, enrolled during active disease. CDR3 residues: CASRYQTSGTDTQYF. The CDR3 DNA reads as TGTGCCAGCAGATACCAGACTAGCGGCACAGATACGCAGTATTTT.